This T cell receptor (beta chain) was sequenced for a study of shared clonotypes between healthy human individuals. Study-level background: Donors consisted of two women and three men between 18 and 49.

The CDR3 extends over 15 amino acids. Germline loops: CDR1 GTSNPN, CDR2 SVGIG (reference sequence). J lost 5 bases, V lost 5 bases, and 10 bases had no gene match. Data came from immunoSEQ multiplex PCR; TCRdb stores just in-frame clones and leaves some out. This table has about 2.4 million clones, approximately 93% appearing once. This clone was observed once. Its matching antigen is unknown. Findings of the study overall: Non-shared clonotypes showed lower generation probabilities than clonotypes common to all four donors. Clonotype sharing across donors was expected to vary with sequencing depth. Between four donors, naive CD4 clonotypes were shared at a level of around 5.1%.

Material for sequencing was naive CD4+ T cells from PBMCs. The subset was: CD45RA+ positively selected. The source of this sequence is a man aged 18-30 years in good health. Some clones in this sample may be carry-over from other donors' samples. The rearrangement links TRBV30 to TRBJ2-2, with 8 nucleotides matching TRBD1. CDR3 sequence reads: CAWGDRGSRTGELFF. The CDR3, as DNA: TGTGCCTGGGGTGACAGGGGAAGTCGGACCGGGGAGCTGTTTTTT.